The present T cell receptor (beta chain) was sequenced within a study of cytomegalovirus exposure and HLA in healthy donors. Study-level results: Reportedly, fewer N-insertions than the 666-donor mean appeared in an Asian-associated ancestry cluster in a later analysis. Per a later analysis, HLA-associated TCR beta chains showed more clonal expansion than other, equally common TCR beta chains. In a later analysis, CMV-associated beta chains were mostly HLA-associated, it appeared.

The PCR contained 60 Vbeta and 13 Jbeta primers. TCRdb keeps only in-frame clones here, not all; method: immunoSEQ multiplex PCR. The sample lists 130,000 to 150,000 clones, nearly 80% occurring once. For this clone: What it binds is not known.

Unrecorded immune exposures were likely, despite nominal health at sampling. CDR3 length equals 15 residues. The germline V gene has CDR1 LGHNA and CDR2 YSLEER. The V and J ends lost 0 bases and 8 bases respectively, with 13 bases between them. The chain has TRBV4-3 and TRBJ1-4; D gene uncertain. The receptor's source is a man between 40 and 49 years old in good health and CMV-seropositive. The sequencing input was PBMCs. CDR3 DNA: TGCGCCAGCAGCCAAGAGCGGCTCGGTTGGGAAAAACTGTTTTTT. Amino acid sequence: CASSQERLGWEKLFF.